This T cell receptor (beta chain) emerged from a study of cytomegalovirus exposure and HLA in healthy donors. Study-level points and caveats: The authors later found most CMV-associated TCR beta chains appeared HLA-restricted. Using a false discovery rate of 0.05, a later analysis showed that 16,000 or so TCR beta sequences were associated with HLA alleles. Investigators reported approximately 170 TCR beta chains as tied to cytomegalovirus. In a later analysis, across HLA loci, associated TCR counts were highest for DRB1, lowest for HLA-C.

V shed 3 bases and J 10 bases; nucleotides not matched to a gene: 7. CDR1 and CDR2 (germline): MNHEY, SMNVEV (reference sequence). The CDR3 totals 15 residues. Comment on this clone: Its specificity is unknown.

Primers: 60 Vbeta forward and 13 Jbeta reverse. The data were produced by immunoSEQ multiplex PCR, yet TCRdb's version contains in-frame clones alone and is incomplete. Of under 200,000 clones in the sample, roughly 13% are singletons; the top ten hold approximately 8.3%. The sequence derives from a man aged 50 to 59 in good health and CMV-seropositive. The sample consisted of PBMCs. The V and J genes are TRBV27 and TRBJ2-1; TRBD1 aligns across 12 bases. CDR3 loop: CASSFRDRGQREQFF. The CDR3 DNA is TGTGCCAGCAGTTTCCGGGACAGGGGGCAACGAGAGCAGTTCTTC.